This T cell receptor (beta chain) was identified during a study of spatial heterogeneity in lung cancer. All TCR cDNA molecules were individually tagged with a unique molecular identifier. From the 5' RACE reads, TCRdb called clonotypes with MiXCR, one entry per CDR3 protein. The sample lists 9,500 to 10,000 distinct CDR3 sequences, roughly 54% seen once, with roughly 28% in the top ten. The sample's time point: sample taken at primary tumor resection. Untreated early-stage non-small cell lung cancer patients, about 70 in total, were the donors. Points on this clonotype: As yet, its antigen is unknown.

CDR3 length equals 15 residues. V trimming: 5 bases; J trimming: 4 bases; junction bases outside the gene matches: 4. The germline V gene encodes CDR1 SGHTA and CDR2 FQGTGA. Study results and caveats: Counts of expanded alpha and beta TCRs within tumors tracked the tumor nonsynonymous mutation count.

This sequence joins TRBV7-3 and TRBJ2-3, with 12 positions matching TRBD2. Sample: lung tumor tissue, taken at surgery. The sequence came from a female donor with early-stage non-small cell lung cancer. The CDR3 loop reads CASSQGTSGPDTQYF. The CDR3 bases are TGTGCCAGCAGCCAGGGGACTAGCGGGCCAGATACGCAGTATTTT.